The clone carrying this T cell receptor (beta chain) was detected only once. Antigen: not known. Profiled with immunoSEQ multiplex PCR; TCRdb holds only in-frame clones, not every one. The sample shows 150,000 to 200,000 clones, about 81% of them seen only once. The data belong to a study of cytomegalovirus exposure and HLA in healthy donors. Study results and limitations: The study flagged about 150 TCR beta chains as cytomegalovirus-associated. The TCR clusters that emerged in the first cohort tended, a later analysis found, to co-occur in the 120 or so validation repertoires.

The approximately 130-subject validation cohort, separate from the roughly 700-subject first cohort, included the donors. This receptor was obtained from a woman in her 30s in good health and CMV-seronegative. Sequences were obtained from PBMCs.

CDR3 sequence (DNA): TGTGCCAGCAGCTTATTGGCGGGGGGCCGTTCAGATACGCAGTATTTT. It encodes CASSLLAGGRSDTQYF. The rearrangement uses TRBV7-7 and TRBJ2-3; 8 bases are shared with TRBD2. The ends lost 2 bases at V and 4 bases at J; junction bases unmatched: 8. The CDR3 extends over 16 amino acids. CDR1 is SSHAT, CDR2 FNYEAQ, per germline (reference sequence).